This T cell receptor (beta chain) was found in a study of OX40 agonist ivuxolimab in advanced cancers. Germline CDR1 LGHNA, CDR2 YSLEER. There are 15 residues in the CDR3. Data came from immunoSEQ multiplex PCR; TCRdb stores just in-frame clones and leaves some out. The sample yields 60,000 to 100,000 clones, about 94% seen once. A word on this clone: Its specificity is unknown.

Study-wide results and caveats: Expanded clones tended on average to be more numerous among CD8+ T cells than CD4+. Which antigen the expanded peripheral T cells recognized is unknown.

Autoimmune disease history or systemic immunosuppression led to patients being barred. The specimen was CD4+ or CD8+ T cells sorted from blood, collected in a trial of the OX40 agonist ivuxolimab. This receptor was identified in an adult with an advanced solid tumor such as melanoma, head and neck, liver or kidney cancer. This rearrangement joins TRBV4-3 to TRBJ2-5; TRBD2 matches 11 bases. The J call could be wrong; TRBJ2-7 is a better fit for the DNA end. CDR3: CASSPGTSGSYEQYF. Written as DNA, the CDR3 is TGCGCCAGCAGCCCCGGGACTAGCGGATCCTACGAGCAGTACTTC.